The source of this T cell receptor (beta chain) is a study of T cell changes during pregnancy in multiple sclerosis. Sequenced by immunoSEQ multiplex PCR; TCRdb stores in-frame clones only, minus some. The sample lists tens of thousands of clones; around 92% were seen once. V was trimmed by 0 bases and J by 7 bases, leaving 4 bases between them. CDR1 is SGHDN and CDR2 is FVKESK in the germline V gene. The CDR3 is 12 amino acids. This chain joins TRBV14 and TRBJ1-5; D is uncertain. The clonotype was recovered from a female donor in good health, enrolled as a control in a pregnancy study. This specimen was peripheral blood, taken in the third trimester of pregnancy. Here the CDR3 DNA reads TGTGCCAGCAGCCAAGATCGGCAGCCCCAGCATTTT. Protein: CASSQDRQPQHF.